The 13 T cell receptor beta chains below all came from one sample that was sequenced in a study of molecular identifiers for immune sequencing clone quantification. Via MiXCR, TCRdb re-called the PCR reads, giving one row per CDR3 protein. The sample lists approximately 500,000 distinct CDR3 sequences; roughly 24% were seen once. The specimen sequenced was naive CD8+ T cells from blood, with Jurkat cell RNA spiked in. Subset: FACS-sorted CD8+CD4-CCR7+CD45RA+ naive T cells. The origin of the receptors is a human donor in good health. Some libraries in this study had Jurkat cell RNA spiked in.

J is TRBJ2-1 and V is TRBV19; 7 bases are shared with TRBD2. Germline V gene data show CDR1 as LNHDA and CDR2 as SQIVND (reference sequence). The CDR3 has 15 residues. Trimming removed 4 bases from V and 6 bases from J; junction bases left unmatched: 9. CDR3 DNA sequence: TGTGCCAGTAGTAGCGGGAGTCTCTTTGGCAATGAGCAGTTCTTC. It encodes CASSSGSLFGNEQFF.

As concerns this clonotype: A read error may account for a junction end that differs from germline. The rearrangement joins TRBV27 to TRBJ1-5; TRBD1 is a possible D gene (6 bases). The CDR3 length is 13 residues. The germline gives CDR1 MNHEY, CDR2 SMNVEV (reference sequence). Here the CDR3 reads CAGSSQGNQPQHF. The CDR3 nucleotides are TGTGCCGGCAGTTCACAGGGAAATCAGCCCCAGCATTTT.

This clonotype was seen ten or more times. The DNA for the CDR3 is TGCAGCGTTGAAGCCGGGACAGGGGGCTACGAGCAGTACTTC. Its translation: CSVEAGTGGYEQYF. V is TRBV29-1 and J is TRBJ2-7; 11 bases match TRBD1. The germline V gene encodes CDR1 SQVTM and CDR2 ANQGSEA. The V gene end was trimmed by 1 base and the J gene end by 3 bases; junction bases not matched to a gene: 2. The CDR3 has 14 amino acids.

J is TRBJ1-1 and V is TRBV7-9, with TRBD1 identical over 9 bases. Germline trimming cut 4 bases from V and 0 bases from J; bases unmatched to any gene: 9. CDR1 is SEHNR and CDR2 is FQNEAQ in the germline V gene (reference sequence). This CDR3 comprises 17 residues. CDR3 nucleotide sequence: TGTGCCAGCAGCTCCCGGACAGGGGCGAATATGAACACTGAAGCTTTCTTT. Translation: CASSSRTGANMNTEAFF.

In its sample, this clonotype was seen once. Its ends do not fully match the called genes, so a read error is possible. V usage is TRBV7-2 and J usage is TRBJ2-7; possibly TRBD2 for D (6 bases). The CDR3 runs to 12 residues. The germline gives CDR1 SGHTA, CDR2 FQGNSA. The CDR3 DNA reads TGTGCCAGCAGCTTCGGGAGAAACGAGGAGTACTTC. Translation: CASSFGRNEEYF.

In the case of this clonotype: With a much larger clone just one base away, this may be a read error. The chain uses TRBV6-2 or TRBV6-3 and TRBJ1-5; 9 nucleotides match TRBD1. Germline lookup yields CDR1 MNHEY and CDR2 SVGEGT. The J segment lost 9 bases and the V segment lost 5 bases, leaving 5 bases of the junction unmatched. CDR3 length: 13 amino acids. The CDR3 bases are TGTGCCAGCAGTCCGGGACAGGGTCCGCCCCAGCATTTT. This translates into CASSPGQGPPQHF.

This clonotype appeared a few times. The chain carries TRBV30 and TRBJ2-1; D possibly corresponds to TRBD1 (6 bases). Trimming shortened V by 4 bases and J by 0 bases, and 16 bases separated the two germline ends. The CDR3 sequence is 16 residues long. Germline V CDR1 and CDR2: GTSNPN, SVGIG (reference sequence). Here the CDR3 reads CAWTPRTAPSYNEQFF. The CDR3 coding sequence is TGTGCCTGGACCCCAAGGACAGCACCCTCCTACAATGAGCAGTTCTTC.

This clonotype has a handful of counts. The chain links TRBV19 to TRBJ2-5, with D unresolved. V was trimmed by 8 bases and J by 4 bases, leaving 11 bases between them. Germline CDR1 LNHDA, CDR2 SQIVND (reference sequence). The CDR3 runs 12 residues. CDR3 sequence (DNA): TGTGCCAGTTCCTCGAATGGAGAGACCCAGTACTTC. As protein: CASSSNGETQYF.

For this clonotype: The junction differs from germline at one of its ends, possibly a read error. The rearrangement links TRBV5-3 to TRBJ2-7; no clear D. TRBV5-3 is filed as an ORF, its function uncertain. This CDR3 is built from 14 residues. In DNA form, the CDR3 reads TGTGCCAGCAGCTTGTTCCCGGAAACCTACGAGCAGTACTTC. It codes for CASSLFPETYEQYF.

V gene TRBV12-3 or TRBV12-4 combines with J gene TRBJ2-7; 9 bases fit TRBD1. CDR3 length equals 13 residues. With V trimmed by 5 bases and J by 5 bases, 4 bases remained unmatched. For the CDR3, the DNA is TGTGCCAGCAGTCGGACAGGGGTCGACGAGCAGTACTTC. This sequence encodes CASSRTGVDEQYF.

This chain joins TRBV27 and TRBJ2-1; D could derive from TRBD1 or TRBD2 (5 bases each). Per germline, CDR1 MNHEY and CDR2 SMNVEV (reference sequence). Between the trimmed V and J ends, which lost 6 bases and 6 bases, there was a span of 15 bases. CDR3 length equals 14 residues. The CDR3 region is CASRHPGPRNEQFF. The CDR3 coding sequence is TGTGCCAGCAGGCACCCGGGGCCCCGCAATGAGCAGTTCTTC.

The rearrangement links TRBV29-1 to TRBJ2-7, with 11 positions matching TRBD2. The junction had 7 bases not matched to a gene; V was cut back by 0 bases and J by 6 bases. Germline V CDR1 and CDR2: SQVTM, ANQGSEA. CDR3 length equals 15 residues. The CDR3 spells CSVEDPTSGSLEQYF. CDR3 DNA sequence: TGCAGCGTTGAAGATCCAACTAGCGGGAGCCTCGAGCAGTACTTC.

CDR3 residues: CAISERSGGLSSDPQYF. The CDR3 DNA reads as TGTGCCATCAGTGAGCGCAGCGGGGGGCTCAGTTCAGACCCCCAGTACTTC. This chain connects TRBV10-3 to TRBJ2-5, with 9 bases matching TRBD2. The CDR3 has 17 amino acids. Germline CDR1 and CDR2: ENHRY and SYGVKD. The V gene end was trimmed by 2 bases and the J gene end by 9 bases; junction bases not matched to a gene: 16.